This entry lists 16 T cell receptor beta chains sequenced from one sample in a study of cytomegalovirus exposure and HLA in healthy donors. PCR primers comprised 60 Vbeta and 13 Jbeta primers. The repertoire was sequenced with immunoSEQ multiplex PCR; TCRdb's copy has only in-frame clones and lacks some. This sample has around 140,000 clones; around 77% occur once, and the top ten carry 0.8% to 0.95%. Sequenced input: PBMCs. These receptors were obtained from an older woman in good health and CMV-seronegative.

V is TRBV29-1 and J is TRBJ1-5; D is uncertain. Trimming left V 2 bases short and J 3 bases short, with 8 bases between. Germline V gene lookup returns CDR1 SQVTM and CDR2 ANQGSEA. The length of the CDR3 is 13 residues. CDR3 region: CSVEQAVNQPQHF. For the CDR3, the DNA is TGCAGCGTTGAACAGGCAGTCAATCAGCCCCAGCATTTT.

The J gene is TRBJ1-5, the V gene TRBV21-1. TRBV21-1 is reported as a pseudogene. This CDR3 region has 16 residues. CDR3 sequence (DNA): TGTGCCAGCAGCTCCCAGTTCAGGGGAGGGGCTCAGCCCCAGCATTTT. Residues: CASSSQFRGGAQPQHF.

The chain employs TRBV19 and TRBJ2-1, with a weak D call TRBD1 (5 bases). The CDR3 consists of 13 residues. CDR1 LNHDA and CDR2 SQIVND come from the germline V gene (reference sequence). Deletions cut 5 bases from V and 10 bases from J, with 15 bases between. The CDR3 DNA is TGTGCCAGTAGTTTAACCTTAGCAGGGGAGCAGTTCTTC. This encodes CASSLTLAGEQFF.

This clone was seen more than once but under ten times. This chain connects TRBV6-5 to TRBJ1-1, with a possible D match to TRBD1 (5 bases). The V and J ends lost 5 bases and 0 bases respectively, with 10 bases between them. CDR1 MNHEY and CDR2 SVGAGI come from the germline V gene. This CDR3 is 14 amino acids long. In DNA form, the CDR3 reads TGTGCCAGCAGTAGCGGGGCGGTGAACACTGAAGCTTTCTTT. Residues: CASSSGAVNTEAFF.

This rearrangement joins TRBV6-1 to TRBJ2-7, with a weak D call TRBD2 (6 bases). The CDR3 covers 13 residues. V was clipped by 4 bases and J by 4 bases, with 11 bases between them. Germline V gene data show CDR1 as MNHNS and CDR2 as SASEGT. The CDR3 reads CASSGDSRYEQYF. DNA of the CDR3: TGTGCCAGCAGTGGGGACTCGAGGTACGAGCAGTACTTC.

The CDR3 DNA reads as TGCAGCTCGGGACTCTCGGATGGCTACACCTTC. This sequence encodes CSSGLSDGYTF. V is TRBV29-1 and J is TRBJ1-2; D possibly corresponds to TRBD1 (5 bases). The CDR3 loop spans 11 amino acids. Trimming removed 8 bases from V and 6 bases from J, with 13 bases in between. CDR1 and CDR2 from the germline V gene are SQVTM and ANQGSEA.

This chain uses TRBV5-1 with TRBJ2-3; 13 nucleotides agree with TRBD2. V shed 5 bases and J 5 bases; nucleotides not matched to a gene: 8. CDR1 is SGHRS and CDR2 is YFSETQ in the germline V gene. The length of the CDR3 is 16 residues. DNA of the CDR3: TGCGCCAGCAGGATACTAGCGGGGGGGCCGGGAGATACGCAGTATTTT. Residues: CASRILAGGPGDTQYF. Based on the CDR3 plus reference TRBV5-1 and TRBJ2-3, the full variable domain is KAGVTQTPRYLIKTRGQQVTLSCSPISGHRSVSWYQQTPGQGLQFLFEYFSETQRNKGNFPGRFSGRQFSNSRSEMNVSTLELGDSALYLCASRILAGGPGDTQYFGPGTRLTVL.

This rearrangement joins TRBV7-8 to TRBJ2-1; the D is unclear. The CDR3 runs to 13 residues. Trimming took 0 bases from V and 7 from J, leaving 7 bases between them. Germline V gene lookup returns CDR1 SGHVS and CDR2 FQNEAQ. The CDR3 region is CASSLASENEQFF. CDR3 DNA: TGTGCCAGCAGCTTAGCATCGGAGAATGAGCAGTTCTTC. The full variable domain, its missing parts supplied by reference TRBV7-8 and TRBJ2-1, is GAGVSQSPRYKVAKRGQDVALRCDPISGHVSLFWYQQALGQGPEFLTYFQNEAQLDKSGLPSDRFFAERPEGSVSTLKIQRTQQEDSAVYLCASSLASENEQFFGPGTRLTVL.

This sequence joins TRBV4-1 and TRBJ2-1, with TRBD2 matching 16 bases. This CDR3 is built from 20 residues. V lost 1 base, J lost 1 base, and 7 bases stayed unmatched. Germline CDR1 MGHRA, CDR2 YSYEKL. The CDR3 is CASSQVGLAGGPSSYNEQFF. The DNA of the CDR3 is TGCGCCAGCAGCCAAGTGGGACTAGCGGGGGGGCCGTCGTCCTACAATGAGCAGTTCTTC.

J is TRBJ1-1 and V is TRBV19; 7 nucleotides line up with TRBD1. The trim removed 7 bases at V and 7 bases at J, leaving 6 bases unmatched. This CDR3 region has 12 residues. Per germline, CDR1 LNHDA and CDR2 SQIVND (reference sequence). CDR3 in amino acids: CASTAGQFEAFF. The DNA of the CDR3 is TGTGCCAGTACCGCGGGACAGTTTGAAGCTTTCTTT.

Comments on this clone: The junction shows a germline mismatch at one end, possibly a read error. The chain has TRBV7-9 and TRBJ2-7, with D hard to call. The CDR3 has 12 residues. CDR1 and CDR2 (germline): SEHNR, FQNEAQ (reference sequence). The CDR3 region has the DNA TGTTCCAGCAGCTCGTTCGTTTACGAGCAGTACTTC. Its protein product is CSSSSFVYEQYF.

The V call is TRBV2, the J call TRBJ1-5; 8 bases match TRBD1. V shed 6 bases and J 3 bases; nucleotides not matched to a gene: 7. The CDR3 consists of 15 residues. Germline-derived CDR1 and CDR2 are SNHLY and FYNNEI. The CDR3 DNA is TGTGCCAGCAGCCCGGGACAGGTAGACAATCAGCCCCAGCATTTT. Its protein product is CASSPGQVDNQPQHF.

The CDR3 here is CASSLTRGANYNEQFF. The DNA for the CDR3 is TGTGCCAGCAGCTTAACGCGGGGGGCAAACTACAATGAGCAGTTCTTC. The chain employs TRBV11-3 and TRBJ2-1, with TRBD2 identical over 8 bases. V was pared by 2 bases and J by 3 bases, with 6 bases of the junction left unmatched. The germline gives CDR1 SGHNT, CDR2 YENEEA. This CDR3 is 16 amino acids long.

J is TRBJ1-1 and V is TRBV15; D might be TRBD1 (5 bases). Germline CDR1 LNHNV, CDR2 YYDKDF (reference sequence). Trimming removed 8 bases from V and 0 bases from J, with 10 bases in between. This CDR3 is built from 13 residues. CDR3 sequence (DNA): TGTGCCACCGCGAGACAGTTGAACACTGAAGCTTTCTTT. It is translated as CATARQLNTEAFF.

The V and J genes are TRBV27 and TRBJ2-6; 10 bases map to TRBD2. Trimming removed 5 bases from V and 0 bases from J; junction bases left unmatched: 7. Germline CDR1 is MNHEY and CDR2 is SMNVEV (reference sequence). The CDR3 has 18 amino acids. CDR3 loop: CASSTLAGALSGANVLTF. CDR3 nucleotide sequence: TGTGCCAGCAGTACCCTAGCGGGGGCACTCTCTGGGGCCAACGTCCTGACTTTC.

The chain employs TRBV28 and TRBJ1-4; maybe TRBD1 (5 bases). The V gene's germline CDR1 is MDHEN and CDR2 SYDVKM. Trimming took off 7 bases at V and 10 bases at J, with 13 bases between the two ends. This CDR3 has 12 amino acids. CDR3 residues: CASTKQVGKLFF. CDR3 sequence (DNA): TGTGCCAGCACAAAACAGGTTGGAAAACTGTTTTTT.